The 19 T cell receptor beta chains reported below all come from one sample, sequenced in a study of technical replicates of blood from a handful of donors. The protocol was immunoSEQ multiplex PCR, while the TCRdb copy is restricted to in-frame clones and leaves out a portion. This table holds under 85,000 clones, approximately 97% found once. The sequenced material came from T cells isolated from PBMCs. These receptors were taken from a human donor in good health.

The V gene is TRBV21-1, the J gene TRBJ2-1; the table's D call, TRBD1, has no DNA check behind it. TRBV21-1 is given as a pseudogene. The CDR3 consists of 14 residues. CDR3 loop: CASRVRGVFNEQFF. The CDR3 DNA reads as TGTGCCAGCCGCGTCAGGGGAGTCTTCAATGAGCAGTTCTTC.

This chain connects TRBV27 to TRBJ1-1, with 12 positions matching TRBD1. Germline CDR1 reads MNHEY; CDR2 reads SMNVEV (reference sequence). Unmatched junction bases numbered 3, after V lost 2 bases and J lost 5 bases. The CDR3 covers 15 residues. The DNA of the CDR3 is TGTGCCAGCAGTTTAACGGGACAGGGGGCAACTGAAGCTTTCTTT. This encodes CASSLTGQGATEAFF.

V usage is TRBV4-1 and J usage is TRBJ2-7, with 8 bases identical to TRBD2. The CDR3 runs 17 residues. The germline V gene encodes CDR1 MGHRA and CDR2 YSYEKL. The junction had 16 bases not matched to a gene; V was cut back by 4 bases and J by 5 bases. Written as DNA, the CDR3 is TGCGCCAGCAGCCCTGGGGTCAGGGCGGGGGGCGACCACGAGCAGTACTTC. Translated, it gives CASSPGVRAGGDHEQYF.

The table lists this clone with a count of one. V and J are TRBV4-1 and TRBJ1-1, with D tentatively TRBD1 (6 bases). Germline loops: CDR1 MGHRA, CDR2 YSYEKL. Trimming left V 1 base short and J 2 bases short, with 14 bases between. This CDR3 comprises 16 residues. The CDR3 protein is CASSQVFRGVNTEAFF. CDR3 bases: TGCGCCAGCAGCCAAGTTTTCAGGGGAGTCAACACTGAAGCTTTCTTT.

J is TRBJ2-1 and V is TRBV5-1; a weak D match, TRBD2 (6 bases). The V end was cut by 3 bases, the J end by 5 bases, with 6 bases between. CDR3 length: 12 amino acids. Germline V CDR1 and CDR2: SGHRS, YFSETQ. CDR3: CASSWRDNEQFF. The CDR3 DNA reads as TGCGCCAGCAGCTGGAGGGACAATGAGCAGTTCTTC.

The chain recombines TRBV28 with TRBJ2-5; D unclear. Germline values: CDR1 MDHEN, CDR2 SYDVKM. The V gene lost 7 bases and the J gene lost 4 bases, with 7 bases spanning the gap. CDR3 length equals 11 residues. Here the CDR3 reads CASMSRETQYF. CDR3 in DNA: TGTGCCAGCATGAGTAGAGAGACCCAGTACTTC.

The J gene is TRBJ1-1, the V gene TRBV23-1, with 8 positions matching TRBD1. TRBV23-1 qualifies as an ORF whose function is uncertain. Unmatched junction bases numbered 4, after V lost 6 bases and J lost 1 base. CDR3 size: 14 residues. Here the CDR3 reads CASRPGGRNTEAFF. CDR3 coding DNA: TGCGCCAGCAGACCAGGGGGCAGGAACACTGAAGCTTTCTTT.

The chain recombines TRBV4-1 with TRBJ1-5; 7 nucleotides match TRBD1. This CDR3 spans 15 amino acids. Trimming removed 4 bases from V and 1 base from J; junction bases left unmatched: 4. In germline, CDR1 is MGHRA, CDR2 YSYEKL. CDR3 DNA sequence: TGCGCCAGCAGCCCGAGGGACAGCAGCAATCAGCCCCAGCATTTT. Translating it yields CASSPRDSSNQPQHF.

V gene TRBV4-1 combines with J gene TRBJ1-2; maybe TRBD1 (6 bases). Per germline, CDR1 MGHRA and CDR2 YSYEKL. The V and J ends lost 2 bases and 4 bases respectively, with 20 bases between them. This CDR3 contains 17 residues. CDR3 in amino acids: CASSQKGGGAEVYGYTF. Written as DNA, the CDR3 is TGCGCCAGCAGCCAAAAGGGGGGAGGGGCAGAAGTCTATGGCTACACCTTC.

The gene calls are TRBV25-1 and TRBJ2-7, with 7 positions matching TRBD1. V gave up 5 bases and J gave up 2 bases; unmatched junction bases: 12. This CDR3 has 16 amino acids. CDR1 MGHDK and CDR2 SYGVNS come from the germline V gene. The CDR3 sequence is CASSPEGTASTYEQYF. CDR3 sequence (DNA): TGTGCCAGCAGTCCCGAGGGGACAGCCAGTACCTACGAGCAGTACTTC.

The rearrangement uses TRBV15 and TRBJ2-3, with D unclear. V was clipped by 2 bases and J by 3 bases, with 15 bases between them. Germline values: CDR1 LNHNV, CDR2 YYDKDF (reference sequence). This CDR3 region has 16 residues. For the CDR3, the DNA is TGTGCCACCAGCAGACACACCTTAGACTCGACAGATACGCAGTATTTT. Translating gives CATSRHTLDSTDTQYF.

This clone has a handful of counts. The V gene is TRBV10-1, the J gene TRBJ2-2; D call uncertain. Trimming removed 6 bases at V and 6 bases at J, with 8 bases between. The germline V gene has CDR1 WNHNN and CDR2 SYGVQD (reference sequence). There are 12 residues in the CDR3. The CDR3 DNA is TGCGCCAGCAGCCAACAAGCCGGGGAGCTGTTTTTT. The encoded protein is CASSQQAGELFF.

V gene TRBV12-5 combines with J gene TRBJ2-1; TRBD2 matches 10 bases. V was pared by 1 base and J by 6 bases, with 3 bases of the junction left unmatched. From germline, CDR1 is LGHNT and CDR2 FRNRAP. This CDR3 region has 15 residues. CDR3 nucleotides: TGTGCTAGTGGTTTGGCAGCGGGAGGGTTCAATGAGCAGTTCTTC. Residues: CASGLAAGGFNEQFF.

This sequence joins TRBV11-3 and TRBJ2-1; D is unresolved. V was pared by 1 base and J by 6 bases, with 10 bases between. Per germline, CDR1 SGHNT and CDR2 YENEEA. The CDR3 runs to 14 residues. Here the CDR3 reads CASSLARPGNEQFF. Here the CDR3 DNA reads TGTGCCAGCAGCTTAGCTAGACCCGGCAATGAGCAGTTCTTC.

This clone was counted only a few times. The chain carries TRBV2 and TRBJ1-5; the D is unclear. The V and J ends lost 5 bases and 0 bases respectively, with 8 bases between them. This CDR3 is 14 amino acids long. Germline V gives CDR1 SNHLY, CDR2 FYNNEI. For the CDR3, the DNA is TGTGCCAGCAGTACTAGAAATAGCAATCAGCCCCAGCATTTT. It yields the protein CASSTRNSNQPQHF.

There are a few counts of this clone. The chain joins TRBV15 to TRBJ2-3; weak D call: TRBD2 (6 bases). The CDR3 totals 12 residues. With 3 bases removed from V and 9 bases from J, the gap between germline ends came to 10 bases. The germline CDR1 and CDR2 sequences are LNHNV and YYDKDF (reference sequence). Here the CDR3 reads CATSSTAGTQYF. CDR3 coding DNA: TGTGCCACCAGCAGCACGGCGGGGACGCAGTATTTT.

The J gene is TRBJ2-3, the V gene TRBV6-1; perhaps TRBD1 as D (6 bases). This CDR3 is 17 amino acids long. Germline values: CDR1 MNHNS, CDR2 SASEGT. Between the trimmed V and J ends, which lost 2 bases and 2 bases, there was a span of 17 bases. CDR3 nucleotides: TGTGCCAGCAGTGAATTTGGGACAAAAGATTTCACAGATACGCAGTATTTT. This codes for CASSEFGTKDFTDTQYF.

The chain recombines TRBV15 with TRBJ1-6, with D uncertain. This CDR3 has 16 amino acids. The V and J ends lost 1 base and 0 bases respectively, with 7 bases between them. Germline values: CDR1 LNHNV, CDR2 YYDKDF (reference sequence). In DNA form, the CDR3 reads TGTGCCACCAGCAGAGTAGGGAGCTCCTATAATTCACCCCTCCACTTT. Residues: CATSRVGSSYNSPLHF.

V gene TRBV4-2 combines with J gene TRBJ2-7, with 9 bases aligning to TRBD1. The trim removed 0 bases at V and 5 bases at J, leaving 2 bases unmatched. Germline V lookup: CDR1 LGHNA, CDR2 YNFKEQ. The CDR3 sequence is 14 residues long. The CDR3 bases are TGTGCCAGCAGCCAAGATAGGGACAGGGACGAGCAGTACTTC. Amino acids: CASSQDRDRDEQYF.